Listed here is a single T cell receptor beta chain. CDR1 and CDR2 (germline): SGHAT, FQNNGV. The CDR3 is 14 amino acids. The V gene lost 1 base and the J gene lost 6 bases, with 9 bases spanning the gap. The data were obtained in a study of T cells after yellow fever vaccination. Study background: Low-cell-number fractions were prepared with SMART-Seq v4 Ultra Low Input.

Universal primer sites and UMIs were introduced during 5'RACE template-switching synthesis of TCR cDNA. One entry per CDR3 protein results from TCRdb running MiXCR on the 5' RACE reads. The data hold roughly 300 distinct CDR3 sequences, with approximately 52% observed a single time. Study observations and caveats: Researchers cautioned that FACS-sorted repertoires could harbor abundant clonotypes contaminating from the bulk population. Clones that expanded after primary vaccination mostly reappeared after the booster (roughly 96% CD4, roughly 90% CD8).

This TCR derives from a man aged 18-30 years who received the YFV17D yellow fever vaccine. The material was PBMCs, either bulk or a sorted T-cell subset (CD4+, CD8+, memory, or dextramer-sorted; not recorded which), obtained on the day of the first yellow fever vaccination. The chain couples TRBV11-2 to TRBJ2-2; D gene uncertain. CDR3 sequence reads: CASSLGRAPGELFF. As DNA, the CDR3 is TGTGCCAGCAGCTTAGGTAGAGCCCCCGGGGAGCTGTTTTTT.